This record concerns one TCR beta chain sequence. This CDR3 has 13 amino acids. V lost 5 bases to trimming and J lost 4 bases, with 11 bases between them. The germline gives CDR1 MGHDK, CDR2 SYGVNS. This sample is part of a study of blood T cell repertoires in COVID-19. Sequencing used immunoSEQ multiplex PCR; TCRdb keeps in-frame clones, though not all of them. This sample has tens of thousands of clones; about nine tenths occur once, and the top ten carry roughly 21%. V usage is TRBV25-1 and J usage is TRBJ1-1; perhaps TRBD1 as D (5 bases). Sequenced input: peripheral blood. This TCR was sampled from a woman older than 75 in a cohort sampled during active or convalescent COVID-19. CDR3 protein: CASSKGFSTEAFF. In DNA form, the CDR3 reads TGTGCCAGCAGTAAGGGGTTCAGCACTGAAGCTTTCTTT.